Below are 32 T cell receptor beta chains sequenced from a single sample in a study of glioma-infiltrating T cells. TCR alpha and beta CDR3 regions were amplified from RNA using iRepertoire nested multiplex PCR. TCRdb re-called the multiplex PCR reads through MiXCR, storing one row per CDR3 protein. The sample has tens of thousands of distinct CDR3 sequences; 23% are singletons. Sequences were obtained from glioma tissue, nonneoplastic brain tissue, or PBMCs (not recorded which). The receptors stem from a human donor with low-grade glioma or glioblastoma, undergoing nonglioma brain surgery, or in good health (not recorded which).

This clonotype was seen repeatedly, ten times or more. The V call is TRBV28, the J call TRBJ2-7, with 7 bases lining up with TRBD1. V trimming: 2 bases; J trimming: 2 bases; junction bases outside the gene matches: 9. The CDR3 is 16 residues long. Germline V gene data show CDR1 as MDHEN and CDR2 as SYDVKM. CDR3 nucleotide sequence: TGTGCCAGCAGTTTACGATTGACAGGGTTTACCTACGAGCAGTACTTC. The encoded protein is CASSLRLTGFTYEQYF.

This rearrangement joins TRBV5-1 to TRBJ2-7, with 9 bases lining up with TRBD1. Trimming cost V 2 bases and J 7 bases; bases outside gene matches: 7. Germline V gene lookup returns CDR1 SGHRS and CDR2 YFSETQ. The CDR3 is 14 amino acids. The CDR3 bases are TGCGCCAGCAGCTTCATGGACAGGGGAGGGGAGCAGTACTTC. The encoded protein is CASSFMDRGGEQYF.

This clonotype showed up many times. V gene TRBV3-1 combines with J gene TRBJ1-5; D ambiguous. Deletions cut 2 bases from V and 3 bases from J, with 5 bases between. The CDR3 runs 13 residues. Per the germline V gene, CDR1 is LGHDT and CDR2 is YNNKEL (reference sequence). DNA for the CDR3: TGTGCCAGCAGCCAAATGGTCAATCAGCCCCAGCATTTT. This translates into CASSQMVNQPQHF.

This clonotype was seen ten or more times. The CDR3 spells CASSARWDSNQPQHF. CDR3 sequence (DNA): TGTGCCAGCAGCGCACGGTGGGATAGCAATCAGCCCCAGCATTTT. The chain is built from TRBV3-1 and TRBJ1-5; unclear D gene. Germline V lookup: CDR1 LGHDT, CDR2 YNNKEL (reference sequence). This CDR3 is built from 15 residues. Between the trimmed V and J ends, which lost 5 bases and 0 bases, there was a span of 11 bases. Together with reference TRBV3-1 and TRBJ1-5, the CDR3 gives the full variable domain: DTAVSQTPKYLVTQMGNDKSIKCEQNLGHDTMYWYKQDSKKFLKIMFSYNNKELIINETVPNRFSPKSPDKAHLNLHINSLELGDSAVYFCASSARWDSNQPQHFGDGTRLSIL.

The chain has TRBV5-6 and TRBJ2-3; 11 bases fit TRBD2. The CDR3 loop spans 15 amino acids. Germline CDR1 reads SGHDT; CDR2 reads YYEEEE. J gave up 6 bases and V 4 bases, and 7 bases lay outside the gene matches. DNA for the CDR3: TGTGCCAGCAGCGAATTAGCGGGAGGGACTGATACGCAGTATTTT. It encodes CASSELAGGTDTQYF.

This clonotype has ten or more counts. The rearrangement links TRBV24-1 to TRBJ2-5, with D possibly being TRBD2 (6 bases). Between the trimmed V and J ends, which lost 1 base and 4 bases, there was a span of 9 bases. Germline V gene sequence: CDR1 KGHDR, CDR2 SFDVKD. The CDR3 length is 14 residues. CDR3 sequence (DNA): TGTGCCACCAGTGATTTACTAGCTCCAGAGACCCAGTACTTC. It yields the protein CATSDLLAPETQYF.

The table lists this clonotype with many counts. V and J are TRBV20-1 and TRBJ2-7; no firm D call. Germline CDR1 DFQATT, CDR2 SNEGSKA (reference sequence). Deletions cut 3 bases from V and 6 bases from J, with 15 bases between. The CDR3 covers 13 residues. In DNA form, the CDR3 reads TGCAGTGCTAGGGCTATTTCATTCGGCGAGCAGTACTTC. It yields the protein CSARAISFGEQYF.

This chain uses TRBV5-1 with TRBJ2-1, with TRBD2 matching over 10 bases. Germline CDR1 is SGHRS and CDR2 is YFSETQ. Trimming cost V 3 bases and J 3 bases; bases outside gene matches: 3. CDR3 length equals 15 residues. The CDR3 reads CASSSTSGYYNEQFF. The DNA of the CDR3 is TGCGCCAGCAGCTCGACTAGCGGGTACTACAATGAGCAGTTCTTC.

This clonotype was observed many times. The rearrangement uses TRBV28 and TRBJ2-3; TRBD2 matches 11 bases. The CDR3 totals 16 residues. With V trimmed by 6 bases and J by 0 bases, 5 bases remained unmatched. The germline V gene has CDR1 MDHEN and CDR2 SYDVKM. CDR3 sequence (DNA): TGTGCCAGCAGGGTGACTAGCGGGACTAGCACAGATACGCAGTATTTT. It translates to CASRVTSGTSTDTQYF.

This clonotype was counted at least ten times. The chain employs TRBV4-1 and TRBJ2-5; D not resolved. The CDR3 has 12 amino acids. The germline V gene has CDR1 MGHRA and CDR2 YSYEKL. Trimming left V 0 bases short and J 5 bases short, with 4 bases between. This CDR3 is CASSQEGETQYF. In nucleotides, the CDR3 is TGCGCCAGCAGCCAAGAAGGGGAGACCCAGTACTTC.

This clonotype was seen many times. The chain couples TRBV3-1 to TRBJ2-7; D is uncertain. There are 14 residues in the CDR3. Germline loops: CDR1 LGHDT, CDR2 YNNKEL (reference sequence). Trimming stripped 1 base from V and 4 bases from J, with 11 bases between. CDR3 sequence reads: CASSQVPGGYEQYF. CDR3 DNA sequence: TGTGCCAGCAGCCAAGTACCCGGTGGGTACGAGCAGTACTTC.

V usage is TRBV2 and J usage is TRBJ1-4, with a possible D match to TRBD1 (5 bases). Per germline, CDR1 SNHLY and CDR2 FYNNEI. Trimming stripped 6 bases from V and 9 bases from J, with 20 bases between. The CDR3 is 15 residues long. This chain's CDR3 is CASSSIRKGDQKLFF. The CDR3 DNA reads TGTGCCAGCAGCTCAATACGGAAAGGGGATCAAAAACTGTTTTTT. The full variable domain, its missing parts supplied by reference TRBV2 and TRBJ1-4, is EPEVTQTPSHQVTQMGQEVILRCVPISNHLYFYWYRQILGQKVEFLVSFYNNEISEKSEIFDDQFSVERPDGSNFTLKIRSTKLEDSAMYFCASSSIRKGDQKLFFGSGTQLSVL.

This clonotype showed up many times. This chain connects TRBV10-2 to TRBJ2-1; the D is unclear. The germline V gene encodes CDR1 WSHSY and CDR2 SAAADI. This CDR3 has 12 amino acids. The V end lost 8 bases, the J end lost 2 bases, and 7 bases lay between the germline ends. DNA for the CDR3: TGCGCCAGCGGGAAGGCCTACAATGAGCAGTTCTTC. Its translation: CASGKAYNEQFF.

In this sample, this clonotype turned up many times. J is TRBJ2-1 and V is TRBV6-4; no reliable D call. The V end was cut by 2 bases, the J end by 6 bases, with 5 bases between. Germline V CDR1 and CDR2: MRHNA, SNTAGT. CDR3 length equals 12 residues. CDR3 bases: TGTGCCAGCAGTGACCTATCCAATGAGCAGTTCTTC. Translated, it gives CASSDLSNEQFF.

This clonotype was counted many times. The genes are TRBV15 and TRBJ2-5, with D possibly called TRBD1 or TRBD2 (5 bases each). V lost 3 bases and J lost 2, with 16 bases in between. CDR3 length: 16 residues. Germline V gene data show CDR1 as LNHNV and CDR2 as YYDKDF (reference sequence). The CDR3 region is CATSSGTLLGQETQYF. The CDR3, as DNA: TGTGCCACCAGCAGCGGGACCCTCCTAGGGCAAGAGACCCAGTACTTC. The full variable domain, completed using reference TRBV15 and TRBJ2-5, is DAMVIQNPRYQVTQFGKPVTLSCSQTLNHNVMYWYQQKSSQAPKLLFHYYDKDFNNEADTPDNFQSRRPNTSFCFLDIRSPGLGDTAMYLCATSSGTLLGQETQYFGPGTRLLVL.

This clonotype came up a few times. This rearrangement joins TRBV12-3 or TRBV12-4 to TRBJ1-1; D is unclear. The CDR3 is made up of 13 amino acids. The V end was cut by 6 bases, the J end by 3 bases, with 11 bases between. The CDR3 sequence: CASRPFTDTEAFF. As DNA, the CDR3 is TGTGCCAGCAGACCATTCACTGACACTGAAGCTTTCTTT.

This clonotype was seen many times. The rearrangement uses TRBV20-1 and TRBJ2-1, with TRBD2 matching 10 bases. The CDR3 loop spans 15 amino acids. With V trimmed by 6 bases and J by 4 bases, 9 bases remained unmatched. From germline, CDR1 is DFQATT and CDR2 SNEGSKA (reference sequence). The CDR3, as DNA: TGCAGTGCAAGAAAAGCGGGAGGGCTTTACAATGAGCAGTTCTTC. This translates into CSARKAGGLYNEQFF.

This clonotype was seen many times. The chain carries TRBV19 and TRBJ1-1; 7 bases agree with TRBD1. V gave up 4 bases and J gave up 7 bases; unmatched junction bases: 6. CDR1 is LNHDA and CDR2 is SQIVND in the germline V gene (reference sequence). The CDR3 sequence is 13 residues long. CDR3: CASSTQGNGEAFF. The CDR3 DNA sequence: TGTGCCAGTAGTACACAGGGGAATGGTGAAGCTTTCTTT.

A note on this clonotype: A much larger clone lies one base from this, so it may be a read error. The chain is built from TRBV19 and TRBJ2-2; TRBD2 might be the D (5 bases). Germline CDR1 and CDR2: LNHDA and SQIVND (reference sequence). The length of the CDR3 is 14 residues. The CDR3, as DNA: TGTGCCAGTAGTATTAACGGGTTCACCGGGGAGCTGCTTTTT. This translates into CASSINGFTGELLF.

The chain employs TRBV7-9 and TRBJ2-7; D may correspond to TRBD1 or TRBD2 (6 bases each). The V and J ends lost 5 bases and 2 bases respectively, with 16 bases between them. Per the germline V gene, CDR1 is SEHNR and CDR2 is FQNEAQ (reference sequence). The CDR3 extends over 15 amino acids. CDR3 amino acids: CASSKDSSGAYEQYF. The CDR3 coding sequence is TGTGCCAGCAGCAAGGACAGTTCGGGGGCCTACGAGCAGTACTTC.

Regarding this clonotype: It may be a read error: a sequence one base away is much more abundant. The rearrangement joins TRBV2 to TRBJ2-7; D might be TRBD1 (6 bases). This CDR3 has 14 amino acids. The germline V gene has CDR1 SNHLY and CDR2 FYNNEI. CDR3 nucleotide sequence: TGTGCCAGCAGTGATCAGGACAGCCCCTACAAGCAGTACTTC. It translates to CASSDQDSPYKQYF.

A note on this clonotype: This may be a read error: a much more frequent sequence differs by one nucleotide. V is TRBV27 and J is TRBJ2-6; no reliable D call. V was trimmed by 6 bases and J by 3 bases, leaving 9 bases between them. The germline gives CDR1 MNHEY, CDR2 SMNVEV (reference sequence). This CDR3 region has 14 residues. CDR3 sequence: CASSTPSGANVLTF. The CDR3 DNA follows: TGTGCCAGCAGCACCCCCAGTGGGGCCAACGTCCTGACTTTC. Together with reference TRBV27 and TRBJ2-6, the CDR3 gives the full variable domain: EAQVTQNPRYLITVTGKKLTVTCSQNMNHEYMSWYRQDPGLGLRQIYYSMNVEVTDKGDVPEGYKVSRKEKRNFPLILESPSPNQTSLYFCASSTPSGANVLTFGAGSRLTVL.

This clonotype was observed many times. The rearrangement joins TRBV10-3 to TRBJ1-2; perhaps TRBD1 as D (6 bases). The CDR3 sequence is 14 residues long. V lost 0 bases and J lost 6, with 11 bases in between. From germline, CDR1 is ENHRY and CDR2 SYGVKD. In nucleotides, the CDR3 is TGTGCCATCAGTGAGTCGACCAGGGGAGATGGCTACACCTTC. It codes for CAISESTRGDGYTF.

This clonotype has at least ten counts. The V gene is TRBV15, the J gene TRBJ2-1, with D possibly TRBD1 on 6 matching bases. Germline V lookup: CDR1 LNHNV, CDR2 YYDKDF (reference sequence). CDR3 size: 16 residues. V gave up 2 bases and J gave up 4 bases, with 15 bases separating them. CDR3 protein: CATSRSTGKGYNEQFF. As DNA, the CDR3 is TGTGCCACCAGCAGATCAACAGGGAAAGGATACAATGAGCAGTTCTTC.

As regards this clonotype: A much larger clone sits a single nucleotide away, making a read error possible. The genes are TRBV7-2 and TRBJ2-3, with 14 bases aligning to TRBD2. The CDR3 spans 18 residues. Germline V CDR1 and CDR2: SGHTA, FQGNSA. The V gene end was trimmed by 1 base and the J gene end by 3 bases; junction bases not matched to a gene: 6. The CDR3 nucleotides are TGTGCCAGCAGCTTAGGGACTAGCGGGGGGCCCAGAACAGATACGCAGTATTTT. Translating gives CASSLGTSGGPRTDTQYF.

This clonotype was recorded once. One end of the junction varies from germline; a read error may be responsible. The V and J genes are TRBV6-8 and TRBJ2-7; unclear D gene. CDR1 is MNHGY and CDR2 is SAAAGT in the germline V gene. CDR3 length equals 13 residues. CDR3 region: CASSHKRPYEHYF. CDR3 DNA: TGTGCCAGCAGTCACAAGAGGCCCTACGAGCATTACTTC.

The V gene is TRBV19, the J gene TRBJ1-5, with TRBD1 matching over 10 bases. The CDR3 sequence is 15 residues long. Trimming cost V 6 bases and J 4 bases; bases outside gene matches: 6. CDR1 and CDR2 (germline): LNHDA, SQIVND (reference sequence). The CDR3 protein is CASSSGDRGNQPQHF. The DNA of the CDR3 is TGTGCCAGTAGCTCCGGGGACAGGGGAAATCAGCCCCAGCATTTT.

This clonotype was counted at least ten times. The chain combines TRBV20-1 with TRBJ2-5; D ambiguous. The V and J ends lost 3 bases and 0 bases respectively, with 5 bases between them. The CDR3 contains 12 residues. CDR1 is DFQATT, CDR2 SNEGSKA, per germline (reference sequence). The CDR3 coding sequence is TGCAGTGCTAGGCGAAACCAAGAGACCCAGTACTTC. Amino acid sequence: CSARRNQETQYF.

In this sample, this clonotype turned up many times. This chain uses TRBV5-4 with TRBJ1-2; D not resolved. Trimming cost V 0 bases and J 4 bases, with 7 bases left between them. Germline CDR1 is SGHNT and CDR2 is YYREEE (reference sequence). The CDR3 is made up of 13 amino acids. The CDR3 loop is CASSLDYTYGYTF. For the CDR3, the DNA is TGTGCCAGCAGCTTGGACTACACCTATGGCTACACCTTC.

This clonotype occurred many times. CDR3 DNA sequence: TGCAGTGCTCAAGGGACTAGCGGGGGGGCCCAGCTCGAGCAGTACTTC. Translating it yields CSAQGTSGGAQLEQYF. J is TRBJ2-7 and V is TRBV20-1, with TRBD2 matching over 16 bases. V lost 5 bases to trimming and J lost 6 bases; unmatched junction nucleotides: 10. The CDR3 sequence is 16 residues long. Germline values: CDR1 DFQATT, CDR2 SNEGSKA (reference sequence).

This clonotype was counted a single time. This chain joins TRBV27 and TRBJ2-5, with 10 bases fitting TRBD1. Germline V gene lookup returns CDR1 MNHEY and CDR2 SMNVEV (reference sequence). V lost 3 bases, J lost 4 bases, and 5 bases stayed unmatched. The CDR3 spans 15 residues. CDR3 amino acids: CASSFRDRGGETQYF. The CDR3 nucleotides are TGTGCCAGCAGTTTCCGGGACAGGGGAGGAGAGACCCAGTACTTC.

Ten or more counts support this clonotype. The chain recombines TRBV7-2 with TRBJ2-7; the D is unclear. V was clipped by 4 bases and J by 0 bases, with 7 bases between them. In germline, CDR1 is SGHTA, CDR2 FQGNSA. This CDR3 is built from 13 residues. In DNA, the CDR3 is TGTGCCAGCAGCTCCGACAACTCCTACGAGCAGTACTTC. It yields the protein CASSSDNSYEQYF.